The 5 T cell receptor beta chains given below trace back to one sample, sequenced in a study of cytomegalovirus exposure and HLA in healthy donors (dated by TCRdb to 2016 to 2017). Library preparation was by the immunoSEQ multiplex PCR assay. For the multiplex PCR, a mixture combining 60 forward primers for TCR Vbeta segments and 13 reverse primers for TCR Jbeta segments was used. The clones in this table, taken by TCRdb from immuneACCESS, are in-frame only. Not every clone is retained; where verified, under half of the shortfall comes from an unresolved V gene, and the cause of the rest is unknown. The sample table holds 150,000 to 200,000 clones, of which roughly 90% were seen once. The ten most abundant clones make up 0.2% to 0.3% of the sample. What was sequenced was PBMCs. These receptors came from a girl younger than two in good health and CMV-seronegative.

The chain's CDR3 is CAWSKDREDGELFF. The CDR3, as DNA: TGTGCCTGGAGTAAGGACAGGGAGGACGGGGAGCTGTTTTTT. The chain employs TRBV30 and TRBJ2-2; 8 nucleotides agree with TRBD1. Germline-derived CDR1 and CDR2 are GTSNPN and SVGIG (reference sequence). V trimming: 2 bases; J trimming: 7 bases; junction bases outside the gene matches: 6. The CDR3 runs to 14 residues.

The CDR3 spells CASAPGGLTDTQYF. The DNA for the CDR3 is TGTGCCAGCGCTCCAGGGGGCCTAACAGATACGCAGTATTTT. This chain connects TRBV13 to TRBJ2-3; 8 nucleotides agree with TRBD1. Germline V gene data show CDR1 as PRHDT and CDR2 as FYEKMQ (reference sequence). V lost 8 bases, J lost 3 bases, and 7 bases stayed unmatched. The CDR3 consists of 14 residues.

There are a few counts of this clone. This chain links TRBV28 with TRBJ1-5, with D possibly matching TRBD1 (5 bases). The germline V and J ends were trimmed by 3 bases and 4 bases, with 10 bases remaining between them. The CDR3 is 14 amino acids. Germline V CDR1 and CDR2: MDHEN, SYDVKM. The CDR3 coding sequence is TGTGCCAGCAGTTTTTTGAGGACAAATCAGCCCCAGCATTTT. Translating gives CASSFLRTNQPQHF.

V usage is TRBV10-2 and J usage is TRBJ1-2, with 10 bases matching TRBD1. This CDR3 comprises 18 residues. Germline V lookup: CDR1 WSHSY, CDR2 SAAADI. Losses at the gene ends were 6 bases for V and 3 bases for J; bases not matched to a gene: 16. The CDR3 DNA sequence: TGCGCCAGCAGGAGGTCTTCACGGGACAGGGGTCCGGACTATGGCTACACCTTC. Residues: CASRRSSRDRGPDYGYTF.

This clone was recorded once. The chain joins TRBV30 to TRBJ1-4; 7 bases are shared with TRBD1. Germline trimming cut 5 bases from V and 7 bases from J; bases unmatched to any gene: 7. Germline values: CDR1 GTSNPN, CDR2 SVGIG (reference sequence). The CDR3 has 13 residues. The CDR3 sequence: CAWGPGQSEKLFF. CDR3 in DNA: TGTGCCTGGGGGCCGGGACAGTCTGAAAAACTGTTTTTT.